The clone carrying this T cell receptor (beta chain) has just a few counts. No antigen is known for it. The TCR library protocol was used to attach unique molecular identifiers. These identifiers were attached to individual cDNA molecules. TCRdb itself ran the 5' RACE reads through MiXCR, one entry per CDR3 protein. This sample has over 45,000 distinct CDR3 sequences; about 5.6% occur once, and the top ten carry under 6%. The CDR3 contains 13 residues. V was pared by 4 bases and J by 8 bases, with 15 bases between. Germline values: CDR1 SGHRS, CDR2 YFSETQ. This specimen belongs to a study of early T cells in non-severe SARS-CoV-2 infection. Whole-study context: Chains stayed unpaired after sequencing of bulk RNA from unsorted whole blood. Study findings and constraints: The matching step, a VDJdb search, favored anti-spike CD8 responses and missed private and CD4 specificities.

Sequenced material: whole blood. The receptor was derived from an adult who was a healthcare worker with PCR-confirmed SARS-CoV-2 infection or an uninfected control (not recorded which). This chain uses TRBV5-1 with TRBJ1-1, with a tentative D call TRBD1 (5 bases). The DNA of the CDR3 is TGCGCCAGCAGCCTAGGGACCGCCCAAGAAGCTTTCTTT. It encodes CASSLGTAQEAFF.